The present T cell receptor (beta chain) was sequenced within a study of response to subunit inactivated influenza vaccine listed by TCRdb under 2018. Background on the whole study: Deep quantitative profiling of the T cell receptor repertoire was used in the study to follow responses to a trivalent subunit inactivated influenza vaccine.

Remarks on this clonotype: No antigen is known for it. No much larger clone exists at a distance of one base, and base qualities are not known.

Paper-wide results and their limitations: The authors proposed that each seasonal influenza vaccination may bring in only a limited number of new T cells.

Library generation was performed with RT-PCR. The sample was run on an Illumina HiSeq 2500. TCRdb reanalyzed the raw reads on its own, using fastp at Q25 for trimming and MiXCR for clone calling, and kept in-frame beta chains. Identical CDR3 proteins give one entry, which carries the most common genes and DNA. The sample table holds some 540,000 distinct CDR3 sequences, of which around 25% were seen once. The top ten constitute around 2.8% of the sample. These data are also associated with another study on T cells expressing NK-cell markers. According to the second study: 5'RACE template switching, by which a universal primer site and unique molecular identifiers were added, was used to make TCR beta cDNA libraries. Eight donors provided sorted CD3+CD56+NKG2C+, CD3+CD56+NKG2C- and CD3+CD56-NKG2C+ T-cell subsets, whose TCR beta-chain repertoires were profiled. Among the eight sequenced donors, seven were HCMV-seropositive and one was HCMV-seronegative. In several experiments an anti-gammadeltaTCR antibody was added to restrict sorting to alphabetaTCR-expressing T cells. In six donors, the dominant CD3+CD56+NKG2C+ clonotypes were found to rank among the top 10 CD8+ clonotypes and to make up roughly 1.0-7.5% of CD8+ T cells. Those dominant clonotypes were again the most abundant among CD3+CD56-NKG2C+ cells in a handful of donors, at roughly 28.3-65%. Whether the expanded NKG2C-expressing T cell clones were specific for HCMV antigens remained unclear. All eight donors whose samples were sequenced were randomly selected healthy volunteers, three of them men and five women. HCMV-specific IgG was detected in serum with a commercial ELISA kit to determine HCMV serostatus. Peripheral blood mononuclear cells were isolated from blood by Ficoll density gradient centrifugation. Magnetic immunoseparation with Miltenyi isolation kits was used to isolate CD4+ and CD8+ T cells from PBMC. cDNA synthesis was primed from the TCR beta constant segment, followed by two successive PCR amplification steps. The libraries were sequenced on Illumina HiSeq 2000/2500, MiSeq or NextSeq, producing 2 x 150 bp reads. MIGEC was used to demultiplex reads and group reads by UMI, and MiTCR was used to assemble and quantify clonotypes. Only TCR cDNA sequences supported by at least two reads were kept to exclude erroneous sequences. The tcR package was used for downstream repertoire analysis, with clonotypes matched between fractions based on CDR3 nucleotide sequence plus V segment. VDJmatch was used to annotate antigen specificity against VDJdb, with one amino acid substitution in CDR3 permitted.

The sequence derives from a man aged 50 to 60 who received an inactivated influenza vaccine. Donor details come from another sample of the same person, matched by shared clones. The specimen was CD4+ T cells sorted from PBMCs, collected 11 to 12 days after vaccination.

The CDR3 corresponds to CASSFYNRGQSLYEQYF. The DNA is TGCGCCAGCAGCTTTTACAACAGGGGACAGAGCCTCTACGAGCAGTACTTC. The chain couples TRBV5-1 to TRBJ2-7; 7 nucleotides in the junction match TRBD1. The CDR3, from cysteine to phenylalanine, totals 17 residues. Only the CDR3 part of the read is kept: 51 bases, read in frame from the first base. V trim: 2 bases; J trim: 3 bases; unmatched bases: 14. From a lookup of the germline V gene, CDR1 and CDR2 are SGHRS and YFSETQ.